The T cell receptor (beta chain) under discussion was sequenced for a study of control samples from healthy donors and cancer patients. Profiling relied on immunoSEQ multiplex PCR, and the TCRdb table lists in-frame clones only, not all of them. This sample carries about 83,000 clones, roughly 89% of them seen once, and the ten largest clones take approximately 16%. The sample holds one count of this clone. V was pared by 3 bases and J by 2 bases, with 8 bases between. Germline V CDR1 and CDR2: SGHDT, YYEEEE. This CDR3 spans 13 amino acids. The sequence was obtained from a man aged 50 to 60 in good health. The chain uses TRBV5-6 and TRBJ1-1, with D unclear. Specimen: blood. The CDR3 DNA reads as TGTGCCAGCAGCTCCCCTATAAACACTGAAGCTTTCTTT. It yields the protein CASSSPINTEAFF. The full variable domain, rest sourced from reference TRBV5-6 and TRBJ1-1, is DAGVTQSPTHLIKTRGQQVTLRCSPKSGHDTVSWYQQALGQGPQFIFQYYEEEERQRGNFPDRFSGHQFPNYSSELNVNALLLGDSALYLCASSSPINTEAFFGQGTRLTVV.